This TCR beta chain was obtained from a study of T cell responses to AZD1222 COVID-19 vaccine. The wider study: Pooling was applied to second doses at about 4 or about 12 weeks.

About this clone: Antigen: not known.

Repertoires were generated with immunoSEQ multiplex PCR, while TCRdb's copy carries only in-frame clones and drops some. The sample includes some 92,000 clones, 91% of them seen just once. With 2 bases clipped from V and 4 bases from J, the junction kept 8 bases outside the gene matches. The CDR3 consists of 15 residues. Germline assignment: CDR1 GTSNPN and CDR2 SVGIG (reference sequence). Study conclusions and caveats: Increased Spike-specific TCR breadth and depth were observed after two AZD1222 doses. The study sampled repertoires only after the peak T cell response. Clonal diversity may have been underestimated in mostly white British donors.

This receptor was identified in an adult in good health. J is TRBJ1-5 and V is TRBV30, with 7 bases aligning to TRBD1. The specimen comprised peripheral blood, sampled on day 0 of AZD1222 vaccination. The CDR3 spells CAWSLPGTANQPQHF. CDR3 nucleotides: TGTGCCTGGAGTTTACCCGGGACAGCAAATCAGCCCCAGCATTTT.